These 32 T cell receptor beta chains share one sample of origin, sequenced in a study of cytomegalovirus exposure and HLA in healthy donors (dated by TCRdb to between 2016 and 2019). The library was generated by the immunoSEQ multiplex PCR assay. TCRdb took this table from immuneACCESS and kept in-frame rearrangements with V and J called. Such tables lack part of the clones; where checked against another copy, unresolved V genes explain under half of the gap, and the rest is unexplained. Across this sample there are about 220,000 clones, with about 93% seen only once. The ten largest clones take up around 1.1% of the sample. Sequenced material: PBMCs. These receptors were taken from a woman in her late teens or twenties in good health and CMV-seronegative.

The J gene is TRBJ1-4, the V gene TRBV9; D remains unclear. The germline V gene encodes CDR1 SGDLS and CDR2 YYNGEE. The CDR3 extends over 14 amino acids. The V gene lost 2 bases and the J gene lost 7 bases, with 12 bases spanning the gap. CDR3 nucleotide sequence: TGTGCCAGCAGCGTGCAGAGCGAGTCTGAAAAACTGTTTTTT. Its translation: CASSVQSESEKLFF. Variable domain in full (rest from reference TRBV9 and TRBJ1-4): DSGVTQTPKHLITATGQRVTLRCSPRSGDLSVYWYQQSLDQGLQFLIQYYNGEERAKGNILERFSAQQFPDLHSELNLSSLELGDSALYFCASSVQSESEKLFFGSGTQLSVL.

The V and J genes are TRBV30 and TRBJ2-7; possibly TRBD2 for D (5 bases). Germline V lookup: CDR1 GTSNPN, CDR2 SVGIG (reference sequence). V dropped 4 bases and J dropped 0 bases, with 10 bases sitting between them. This CDR3 is 13 amino acids long. The CDR3 DNA is TGTGCCTGGAAGGGAGCGAACTCCTACGAGCAGTACTTC. Amino acid sequence: CAWKGANSYEQYF.

This clone was recorded only once. CDR3 in amino acids: CASSEFPRDRVNEQYF. CDR3 DNA sequence: TGCGCCAGCAGTGAGTTCCCTCGGGACAGGGTTAACGAGCAGTACTTC. V gene TRBV10-1 combines with J gene TRBJ2-7; 9 nucleotides agree with TRBD1. Germline V gene sequence: CDR1 WNHNN, CDR2 SYGVQD (reference sequence). J lost 5 bases, V lost 1 base, and 9 bases had no gene match. This CDR3 is built from 16 residues.

This clone has a count of ten or more. V is TRBV2 and J is TRBJ2-7, with 12 bases identical to TRBD1. Unmatched junction bases numbered 7, after V lost 3 bases and J lost 7 bases. This CDR3 has 15 residues. Germline CDR1 and CDR2: SNHLY and FYNNEI. The CDR3 DNA sequence: TGTGCCAGCAGTGAGGGACAGGGGGCATTCGAGGAGCAGTACTTC. Protein sequence: CASSEGQGAFEEQYF.

This clone was seen once. V gene TRBV18 combines with J gene TRBJ1-5; 11 positions agree with TRBD1. This CDR3 is 21 amino acids long. J gave up 5 bases and V 2 bases, and 20 bases lay outside the gene matches. The germline V gene encodes CDR1 KGHSH and CDR2 LQKENI. This CDR3 reads CASSPYPDRGREASEDQPQHF. Written as DNA, the CDR3 is TGTGCCAGCTCACCATATCCGGACAGGGGGCGAGAAGCAAGTGAGGATCAGCCCCAGCATTTT.

CDR3 sequence: CASSLVGRGNLEQYF. The CDR3 DNA reads as TGCGCCAGCAGCTTGGTAGGCAGGGGGAACTTAGAGCAGTACTTC. The V call is TRBV5-1, the J call TRBJ2-7; 7 nucleotides agree with TRBD1. Per germline, CDR1 SGHRS and CDR2 YFSETQ. The CDR3 has 15 amino acids. The ends lost 0 bases at V and 7 bases at J; junction bases unmatched: 10.

The chain couples TRBV11-2 to TRBJ2-7; weak D call: TRBD1 (6 bases). The CDR3 sequence is 14 residues long. Germline V gene lookup returns CDR1 SGHAT and CDR2 FQNNGV. Trimming pared 9 bases from V and 0 bases from J, leaving 15 bases between. CDR3 sequence: CASSGGQRSYEQYF. The CDR3 coding sequence is TGTGCCAGTTCCGGAGGACAGCGCTCCTACGAGCAGTACTTC.

Turning to this clone: The same CDR3 is also encoded by other DNA sequences in this sample. The chain uses TRBV28 and TRBJ1-4; TRBD1 aligns across 12 bases. Germline CDR1 and CDR2: MDHEN and SYDVKM. This CDR3 is built from 16 residues. The V gene end was trimmed by 1 base and the J gene end by 8 bases; junction bases not matched to a gene: 5. CDR3 nucleotides: TGTGCCAGCAGTTTATCCACCGGGACAGGGGGCGAAAAACTGTTTTTT. Protein product: CASSLSTGTGGEKLFF.

The CDR3 DNA is TGTGCCAGCCACAGGGCCTACAATGAGCAGTTCTTC. This translates into CASHRAYNEQFF. The chain links TRBV2 to TRBJ2-1; TRBD1 might be the D (6 bases). Trimming stripped 8 bases from V and 2 bases from J, with 7 bases between. This CDR3 is built from 12 residues. CDR1 and CDR2 (germline): SNHLY, FYNNEI.

V gene TRBV4-2 combines with J gene TRBJ1-3; unclear D gene. V was trimmed by 1 base and J by 2 bases, leaving 6 bases between them. Germline V gene data show CDR1 as LGHNA and CDR2 as YNFKEQ. The CDR3 extends over 14 amino acids. The CDR3 DNA reads as TGTGCCAGCAGCCAAGGGACTCCTGGAAACACCATATATTTT. It translates to CASSQGTPGNTIYF.

The chain uses TRBV5-1 and TRBJ2-3; 12 positions match TRBD2. CDR1 is SGHRS, CDR2 YFSETQ, per germline. CDR3 length: 19 residues. Germline trimming cut 0 bases from V and 2 bases from J; bases unmatched to any gene: 10. DNA of the CDR3: TGCGCCAGCAGCTTGGCGTCTAGCGGGAGGGCAGTCTCCACAGATACGCAGTATTTT. This codes for CASSLASSGRAVSTDTQYF.

V and J are TRBV9 and TRBJ2-1, with 7 bases fitting TRBD2. With 0 bases clipped from V and 10 bases from J, the junction kept 1 base outside the gene matches. Germline V gene lookup returns CDR1 SGDLS and CDR2 YYNGEE. The CDR3 extends over 12 amino acids. Here the CDR3 reads CASSVVAGEQFF. CDR3 coding DNA: TGTGCCAGCAGCGTAGTAGCGGGCGAGCAGTTCTTC.

The rearrangement joins TRBV2 to TRBJ1-2; no firm D call. Per germline, CDR1 SNHLY and CDR2 FYNNEI. Trimming took off 7 bases at V and 7 bases at J, with 22 bases between the two ends. The CDR3 has 15 residues. The CDR3 region has the DNA TGTGCCAGCAAACAGAGCCCAGCTACGGGAGCTGGCTACACCTTC. This gives the protein CASKQSPATGAGYTF. Filled out from reference TRBV2 and TRBJ1-2, the complete variable domain reads EPEVTQTPSHQVTQMGQEVILRCVPISNHLYFYWYRQILGQKVEFLVSFYNNEISEKSEIFDDQFSVERPDGSNFTLKIRSTKLEDSAMYFCASKQSPATGAGYTFGSGTRLTVV.

As regards this clone: The junction and the germline gene differ at one end; a read error may be behind it. This chain joins TRBV6-1 and TRBJ1-5; no clear D gene. Per germline, CDR1 MNHNS and CDR2 SASEGT. This CDR3 is built from 11 residues. The CDR3 loop is CASDSPGLLDF. CDR3 in DNA: TGTGCCAGCGATTCACCGGGGTTGTTGGATTTT.

This chain uses TRBV5-1 with TRBJ1-1, with D maybe TRBD1 (5 bases). The CDR3 covers 12 residues. CDR1 and CDR2 (germline): SGHRS, YFSETQ. Trimming removed 2 bases from V and 5 bases from J, with 7 bases in between. The CDR3 sequence is CASSLPGTEAFF. CDR3 in DNA: TGCGCCAGCAGCTTACCAGGGACTGAAGCTTTCTTT. The whole variable domain, remainder taken from reference TRBV5-1 and TRBJ1-1, is KAGVTQTPRYLIKTRGQQVTLSCSPISGHRSVSWYQQTPGQGLQFLFEYFSETQRNKGNFPGRFSGRQFSNSRSEMNVSTLELGDSALYLCASSLPGTEAFFGQGTRLTVV.

The chain joins TRBV27 to TRBJ2-1, with D tentatively TRBD1 (6 bases). Trimming took off 7 bases at V and 5 bases at J, with 21 bases between the two ends. Germline CDR1 reads MNHEY; CDR2 reads SMNVEV (reference sequence). The CDR3 spans 16 residues. The CDR3 spells CASNPPRGTLNNEQFF. The CDR3 bases are TGTGCCAGCAACCCTCCGAGGGGGACCTTAAACAATGAGCAGTTCTTC.

The rearrangement links TRBV29-1 to TRBJ2-5; 7 positions match TRBD1. Germline V gene data show CDR1 as SQVTM and CDR2 as ANQGSEA. The length of the CDR3 is 12 residues. After removal of 7 bases from V and 4 bases from J, the junction contained 6 bases not matched to a gene. As DNA, the CDR3 is TGCAGCGGTATAACAGGGGTAGAGACCCAGTACTTC. Its protein is CSGITGVETQYF. Drawing the rest from reference TRBV29-1 and TRBJ2-5, the complete variable domain is SAVISQKPSRDICQRGTSLTIQCQVDSQVTMMFWYRQQPGQSLTLIATANQGSEATYESGFVIDKFPISRPNLTFSTLTVSNMSPEDSSIYLCSGITGVETQYFGPGTRLLVL.

Only one count was recorded for this clone. The rearrangement joins TRBV5-1 to TRBJ1-4; maybe TRBD1 (5 bases). The CDR3 consists of 16 residues. V lost 0 bases to trimming and J lost 12 bases, with 21 bases between them. Germline CDR1 reads SGHRS; CDR2 reads YFSETQ. Here the CDR3 reads CASSLVVTVGSSQLFF. DNA for the CDR3: TGCGCCAGCAGCTTGGTCGTGACAGTGGGTAGTAGTCAACTGTTTTTT.

V is TRBV6-1 and J is TRBJ1-1, with D tentatively TRBD1 (5 bases). Germline assignment: CDR1 MNHNS and CDR2 SASEGT. Between the trimmed V and J ends, which lost 4 bases and 8 bases, there was a span of 11 bases. CDR3 length equals 12 residues. CDR3 amino acids: CASSVRTFEAFF. The CDR3 DNA sequence: TGTGCCAGCAGTGTACGGACATTCGAAGCTTTCTTT.

This clone was detected only a few times. The rearrangement joins TRBV5-1 to TRBJ2-3; 10 bases fit TRBD2. V was pared by 8 bases and J by 4 bases, with 10 bases of the junction left unmatched. CDR3 length: 15 amino acids. In germline, CDR1 is SGHRS, CDR2 YFSETQ. CDR3 region: CASLDPSGSSDTQYF. The CDR3 DNA reads as TGCGCCAGTCTCGACCCTAGCGGGAGTTCAGATACGCAGTATTTT.

This chain joins TRBV28 and TRBJ2-4; TRBD2 aligns across 8 bases. This CDR3 comprises 12 residues. Germline V lookup: CDR1 MDHEN, CDR2 SYDVKM. V trimming: 4 bases; J trimming: 9 bases; junction bases outside the gene matches: 2. The chain's CDR3 is CASSYRGGIQYF. DNA for the CDR3: TGTGCCAGCAGTTACCGGGGGGGCATTCAGTACTTC.

The gene calls are TRBV7-9 and TRBJ2-7, with 15 positions matching TRBD2. J lost 3 bases, V lost 4 bases, and 1 base had no gene match. Germline V lookup: CDR1 SEHNR, CDR2 FQNEAQ (reference sequence). The CDR3 is made up of 15 amino acids. The CDR3: CASSWTSGRVYEQYF. CDR3 nucleotides: TGTGCCAGCAGCTGGACTAGCGGGAGGGTCTACGAGCAGTACTTC.

This clone occurred once. The chain has TRBV14 and TRBJ1-1; 10 bases agree with TRBD1. This CDR3 region has 15 residues. Per the germline V gene, CDR1 is SGHDN and CDR2 is FVKESK. V lost 4 bases to trimming and J lost 4 bases; unmatched junction nucleotides: 6. CDR3 nucleotide sequence: TGTGCCAGCAGCCTTCTGGACAGGGGGGGCACTGAAGCTTTCTTT. Protein: CASSLLDRGGTEAFF.

V is TRBV6-5 and J is TRBJ2-2; weak D call: TRBD2 (6 bases). This CDR3 contains 15 residues. CDR1 and CDR2 (germline): MNHEY, SVGAGI. Between the trimmed V and J ends, which lost 5 bases and 1 base, there was a span of 11 bases. The CDR3 DNA reads TGTGCCAGCAGTGGGAGGCAGGAGAACACCGGGGAGCTGTTTTTT. Encoded protein: CASSGRQENTGELFF.

The rearrangement joins TRBV5-6 to TRBJ2-2, with 8 positions matching TRBD2. Looked up from germline, CDR1 is SGHDT and CDR2 is YYEEEE. This CDR3 region has 17 residues. J lost 4 bases, V lost 2 bases, and 10 bases had no gene match. The CDR3 nucleotides read TGTGCCAGCAGCTTATTCCCGGGAGGGCCATCCACCGGGGAGCTGTTTTTT. This codes for CASSLFPGGPSTGELFF.

The chain combines TRBV11-2 with TRBJ2-5, with D perhaps TRBD1 (6 bases). The germline V gene encodes CDR1 SGHAT and CDR2 FQNNGV. There are 13 residues in the CDR3. V dropped 5 bases and J dropped 2 bases, with 9 bases sitting between them. The CDR3 DNA sequence: TGTGCCAGCAGCATAGGACAGCAAGAGACCCAGTACTTC. Its protein is CASSIGQQETQYF.

The rearrangement joins TRBV6-1 to TRBJ2-1; 13 bases line up with TRBD2. The CDR3 spans 17 residues. Germline V CDR1 and CDR2: MNHNS, SASEGT. The V gene end was trimmed by 2 bases and the J gene end by 5 bases; junction bases not matched to a gene: 6. CDR3 nucleotide sequence: TGTGCCAGCAGTGAATACACTAGCGGGAGGGCCCACAATGAGCAGTTCTTC. Translating gives CASSEYTSGRAHNEQFF.

The rearrangement links TRBV13 to TRBJ2-7, with 7 bases aligning to TRBD2. Germline values: CDR1 PRHDT, CDR2 FYEKMQ (reference sequence). V dropped 3 bases and J dropped 0; count of bases not matched to a gene: 5. This CDR3 contains 15 residues. The CDR3 is CASSFRASGSYEQYF. The CDR3 DNA sequence: TGTGCCAGCAGCTTTCGGGCTAGCGGCTCCTACGAGCAGTACTTC.

The rearrangement links TRBV6-1 to TRBJ2-7, with 8 bases identical to TRBD2. The trim removed 7 bases at V and 3 bases at J, leaving 5 bases unmatched. This CDR3 region has 13 residues. Germline CDR1 and CDR2: MNHNS and SASEGT. This CDR3 is CASTAGEVYEQYF. CDR3 nucleotide sequence: TGTGCCAGCACAGCGGGAGAAGTCTACGAGCAGTACTTC.

The rearrangement joins TRBV11-1 to TRBJ1-2, with D perhaps matching TRBD1 (5 bases). Trimming pared 4 bases from V and 3 bases from J, leaving 18 bases between. The CDR3 has 16 amino acids. Germline V gene data show CDR1 as SGHAT and CDR2 as FQDESV (reference sequence). CDR3: CASSSVSGGSDYGYTF. DNA of the CDR3: TGTGCCAGCAGCTCAGTTTCCGGGGGATCGGACTATGGCTACACCTTC.

This chain uses TRBV28 with TRBJ1-3; TRBD1 agrees at 11 bases. The ends lost 6 bases at V and 2 bases at J; junction bases unmatched: 3. This CDR3 is built from 15 residues. Germline CDR1 and CDR2: MDHEN and SYDVKM. This CDR3 reads CASRWTGGPGNTIYF. In nucleotides, the CDR3 is TGTGCCAGCAGGTGGACAGGGGGCCCTGGAAACACCATATATTTT.

The V gene is TRBV7-8, the J gene TRBJ1-3; D uncertain. The ends were cut back, 5 bases at V and 0 bases at J, with 11 bases in the middle. Looked up from germline, CDR1 is SGHVS and CDR2 is FQNEAQ. The CDR3 has 15 amino acids. The DNA for the CDR3 is TGTGCCAGCAGCCCCAGCGCGGTCTCTGGAAACACCATATATTTT. Its translation: CASSPSAVSGNTIYF.